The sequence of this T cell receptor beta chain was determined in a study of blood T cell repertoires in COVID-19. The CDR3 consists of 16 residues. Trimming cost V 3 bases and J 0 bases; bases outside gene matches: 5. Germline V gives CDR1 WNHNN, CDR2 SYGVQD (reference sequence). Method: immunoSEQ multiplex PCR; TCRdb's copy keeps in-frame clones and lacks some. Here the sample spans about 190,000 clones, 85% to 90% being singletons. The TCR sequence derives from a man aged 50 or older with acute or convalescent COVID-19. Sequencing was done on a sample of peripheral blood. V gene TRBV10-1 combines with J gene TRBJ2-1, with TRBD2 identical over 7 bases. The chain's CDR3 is CASSDTGTNSYNEQFF. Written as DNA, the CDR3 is TGCGCCAGCAGTGATACCGGGACTAACTCCTACAATGAGCAGTTCTTC.